This T cell receptor beta chain originates from a study of T cells in Graves' hyperthyroidism and ophthalmopathy. The V end lost 5 bases, the J end lost 6 bases, and 13 bases lay between the germline ends. The CDR3 totals 14 residues. Per the germline V gene, CDR1 is SGHTA and CDR2 is FQGTGA. Amplification of TCR beta CDR3 regions used RNA as the template. In the first-round RT-PCR of the TCR CDR3, the HTBI primer set was used. TCRdb redid the calling of the multiplex PCR reads with MiXCR, one entry per CDR3 protein. The table lists under 400,000 distinct CDR3 sequences, 25% of them singletons, with 73% in the top ten.

The chain is built from TRBV7-3 and TRBJ2-2; tentative D call: TRBD1 (5 bases). The sequencing input was blood. The TCR originated in a man over 45 with Graves' hyperthyroidism. CDR3 in DNA: TGTGCCAGCAGCCCTACGACAGTGCCCGGGGAGCTGTTTTTT. Protein sequence: CASSPTTVPGELFF.